Below are 29 T cell receptor beta chains sequenced from a single sample in a study of blood T cells in healthy people across ages. With a J-beta primer mix and a sample-barcoded 5' primer, a second PCR ran about 6 to 11 cycles. TCRdb passed the 5' RACE reads through MiXCR, listing each CDR3 protein once. This table holds over 1,500,000 distinct CDR3 sequences, around 48% found once. The specimen sequenced was blood. Receptor source: a middle-aged woman in good health.

The rearrangement links TRBV5-1 to TRBJ1-2; possibly TRBD1 for D (5 bases). V lost 4 bases to trimming and J lost 2 bases, with 12 bases between them. The CDR3 is 14 amino acids. From germline, CDR1 is SGHRS and CDR2 YFSETQ. CDR3 in amino acids: CASSRDSLNYGYTF. DNA of the CDR3: TGCGCCAGCAGCCGTGACAGTCTAAACTATGGCTACACCTTC.

This clonotype has a handful of counts. The rearrangement uses TRBV6-2 or TRBV6-3 and TRBJ1-1, with unresolved D. The germline V and J ends were trimmed by 2 bases and 5 bases, with 6 bases remaining between them. There are 12 residues in the CDR3. CDR1 is MNHEY and CDR2 is SVGEGT in the germline V gene. This CDR3 reads CASSYLRTEAFF. In DNA, the CDR3 is TGTGCCAGCAGTTACCTGAGGACTGAAGCTTTCTTT.

The chain links TRBV4-3 to TRBJ1-2; D call uncertain. CDR3 size: 15 residues. The germline V and J ends were trimmed by 0 bases and 0 bases, with 8 bases remaining between them. CDR1 is LGHNA and CDR2 is YSLEER in the germline V gene. The CDR3, as DNA: TGCGCCAGCAGCCAAGATTTGGACGCTAACTATGGCTACACCTTC. This gives the protein CASSQDLDANYGYTF.

The CDR3 nucleotides read TGCGCCAGCAGCCAAGATAGCCGGACAGGGGCCTACTATGGCTACACCTTC. It specifies CASSQDSRTGAYYGYTF. V usage is TRBV4-1 and J usage is TRBJ1-2, with TRBD1 matching over 9 bases. The ends lost 0 bases at V and 3 bases at J; junction bases unmatched: 8. Looked up from germline, CDR1 is MGHRA and CDR2 is YSYEKL. The CDR3 is 17 residues long.

This clonotype was counted a few times. The rearrangement joins TRBV5-1 to TRBJ1-1, with D possibly matching TRBD1 (6 bases). Germline assignment: CDR1 SGHRS and CDR2 YFSETQ. The CDR3 spans 11 residues. V gave up 4 bases and J gave up 8 bases, with 9 bases separating them. The CDR3 DNA reads as TGCGCCAGCAGCACAGGGACCGAAGCTTTCTTT. The encoded protein is CASSTGTEAFF.

This clonotype was recorded a few times. The J gene is TRBJ2-7, the V gene TRBV6-6; D is unclear. Germline values: CDR1 MNHNY, CDR2 SVGAGI (reference sequence). V lost 7 bases and J lost 1, with 14 bases in between. The CDR3 runs 14 residues. CDR3 sequence reads: CASTTGLVSYEQYF. CDR3 sequence (DNA): TGTGCCAGCACCACCGGCCTGGTATCCTACGAGCAGTACTTC.

The chain uses TRBV18 and TRBJ1-2, with TRBD1 identical over 9 bases. The CDR3 runs 17 residues. V lost 6 bases and J lost 2; bases outside the gene matches: 13. The V gene's germline CDR1 is KGHSH and CDR2 LQKENI. The CDR3 spells CASSPGQGKFANYGYTF. CDR3 coding DNA: TGTGCCAGCTCTCCCGGACAGGGGAAGTTTGCCAACTATGGCTACACCTTC.

V usage is TRBV6-2 or TRBV6-3 and J usage is TRBJ2-1; the D gene is possibly TRBD2 (5 bases). CDR3 length equals 13 residues. V lost 9 bases, J lost 6 bases, and 15 bases lay in between. Looked up from germline, CDR1 is MNHEY and CDR2 is SVGEGT. The CDR3 DNA sequence: TGTGCCAGATCAATGGTACGGGGCAATGAGCAGTTCTTC. It yields the protein CARSMVRGNEQFF.

In its sample, this clonotype was seen many times. The chain has TRBV5-1 and TRBJ2-5; D remains ambiguous. Germline values: CDR1 SGHRS, CDR2 YFSETQ. The CDR3 is made up of 12 amino acids. With 0 bases removed from V and 3 bases from J, the gap between germline ends came to 3 bases. The chain's CDR3 is CASSLAKETQYF. The CDR3 DNA follows: TGCGCCAGCAGCTTGGCCAAAGAGACCCAGTACTTC.

This clonotype was seen a few times. The CDR3 protein is CASSPAGLAGVGALNTQYF. CDR3 sequence (DNA): TGTGCCAGCAGCCCGGCGGGACTAGCGGGGGTCGGTGCTCTGAATACGCAGTATTTT. The chain joins TRBV7-2 to TRBJ2-3; TRBD2 matches at 14 bases. Trimming removed 5 bases from V and 7 bases from J; junction bases left unmatched: 17. The CDR3 runs to 19 residues. Germline V gives CDR1 SGHTA, CDR2 FQGNSA. Filled out from reference TRBV7-2 and TRBJ2-3, the complete variable domain reads GAGVSQSPSNKVTEKGKDVELRCDPISGHTALYWYRQSLGQGLEFLIYFQGNSAPDKSGLPSDRFSAERTGGSVSTLTIQRTQQEDSAVYLCASSPAGLAGVGALNTQYFGPGTRLTVL.

As regards this clonotype: One junction end disagrees with the germline gene, perhaps due to a read error. This sequence joins TRBV15 and TRBJ2-5; D is ambiguous. This CDR3 has 13 amino acids. Germline V CDR1 and CDR2: LNHNV, YYDKDF (reference sequence). The CDR3 here is CATSSWVGETRYF. The CDR3 DNA reads as TGTGCCACCAGCAGCTGGGTAGGAGAGACCCGGTACTTC.

The chain links TRBV21-1 to TRBJ2-1; the DNA was not used to check the table's D call, TRBD1. TRBV21-1 is classified as a pseudogene. CDR3 length: 18 amino acids. The CDR3 sequence: CASSRRGSKSASYNEQFF. Written as DNA, the CDR3 is TGTGCCAGCAGCCGAAGGGGCTCAAAGAGTGCCTCCTACAATGAGCAGTTCTTC.

The chain joins TRBV4-3 to TRBJ2-1, with D possibly being TRBD1 (5 bases). The CDR3 covers 15 residues. The germline V gene has CDR1 LGHNA and CDR2 YSLEER. V was shortened by 5 bases and J by 3 bases, with 14 bases between the two germline ends. This CDR3 is CASSTNRQFYNEQFF. DNA of the CDR3: TGCGCCAGCAGCACAAACCGACAGTTCTACAATGAGCAGTTCTTC.

The chain employs TRBV29-1 and TRBJ1-2; D gene ambiguous. Germline CDR1 reads SQVTM; CDR2 reads ANQGSEA. Between the trimmed V and J ends, which lost 3 bases and 4 bases, there was a span of 15 bases. The CDR3 contains 14 residues. CDR3 DNA: TGCAGCGTTGATAGGTCCGTGTTTAGCTATGGCTACACCTTC. Translation gives CSVDRSVFSYGYTF.

On this clonotype itself: Its ends do not fully match the called genes, so a read error is possible. The genes are TRBV6-2 or TRBV6-3 and TRBJ1-2; unclear D gene. The CDR3 totals 12 residues. CDR1 and CDR2 (germline): MNHEY, SVGEGT. In DNA, the CDR3 is TGTGCCGGCAGTGTGGGAAACTATGGCTACACCTTC. Encoded protein: CAGSVGNYGYTF.

This chain joins TRBV28 and TRBJ2-5, with 9 bases that match TRBD1. Germline V gene data show CDR1 as MDHEN and CDR2 as SYDVKM. This CDR3 comprises 14 residues. V shed 5 bases and J 4 bases; nucleotides not matched to a gene: 5. CDR3 residues: CASSGQGRPETQYF. CDR3 DNA: TGTGCCAGCAGTGGACAGGGGAGACCAGAGACCCAGTACTTC. The full variable domain, rest sourced from reference TRBV28 and TRBJ2-5, is DVKVTQSSRYLVKRTGEKVFLECVQDMDHENMFWYRQDPGLGLRLIYFSYDVKMKEKGDIPEGYSVSREKKERFSLILESASTNQTSMYLCASSGQGRPETQYFGPGTRLLVL.

J is TRBJ1-2 and V is TRBV28; D uncertain. This CDR3 contains 14 residues. V was pared by 2 bases and J by 8 bases, with 15 bases between. Germline V gives CDR1 MDHEN, CDR2 SYDVKM. The CDR3 spells CASSLVRGYGGYTF. The CDR3 DNA reads as TGTGCCAGCAGTTTAGTTCGGGGTTACGGGGGCTACACCTTC.

V is TRBV7-2 and J is TRBJ1-5, with TRBD1 as a possible D gene (6 bases). The V gene lost 5 bases and the J gene lost 11 bases, with 22 bases spanning the gap. This CDR3 is built from 15 residues. Germline V gene lookup returns CDR1 SGHTA and CDR2 FQGNSA. The CDR3 reads CASSARKQGARAQHF. DNA of the CDR3: TGTGCCAGCAGCGCTAGAAAACAGGGTGCCCGCGCCCAGCATTTT.

This clonotype has more than one count but fewer than ten. CDR3 loop: CASSLVPEGETQYF. Written as DNA, the CDR3 is TGTGCCAGCAGCTTAGTCCCGGAGGGAGAGACCCAGTACTTC. V and J are TRBV11-2 and TRBJ2-5; possibly TRBD2 for D (6 bases). Germline V CDR1 and CDR2: SGHAT, FQNNGV. The CDR3 runs 14 residues. Deletions cut 1 base from V and 4 bases from J, with 10 bases between.

The CDR3 bases are TGTGCCAGCAGTGAAGCGGGGTTAAATACGCAGTATTTT. The encoded protein is CASSEAGLNTQYF. The rearrangement joins TRBV6-1 to TRBJ2-3; no clear D. The length of the CDR3 is 13 residues. V gave up 0 bases and J gave up 7 bases, with 8 bases separating them. Germline CDR1 and CDR2: MNHNS and SASEGT.

The chain recombines TRBV6-2 or TRBV6-3 with TRBJ2-3; the match to TRBD2 covers 11 bases. The ends lost 6 bases at V and 6 bases at J; junction bases unmatched: 8. This CDR3 region has 15 residues. Germline V CDR1 and CDR2: MNHEY, SVGEGT. CDR3 DNA: TGTGCCAGCAGCCAACTAGCGGGGGTTTTGGATACGCAGTATTTT. This sequence encodes CASSQLAGVLDTQYF.

The V and J genes are TRBV6-6 and TRBJ2-1, with TRBD2 identical over 8 bases. The length of the CDR3 is 16 residues. CDR1 is MNHNY, CDR2 SVGAGI, per germline (reference sequence). The J segment lost 1 base and the V segment lost 7 bases, leaving 9 bases of the junction unmatched. This CDR3 is CASKKISGGSYNEQFF. The CDR3 nucleotides read TGTGCCAGCAAGAAGATATCGGGAGGGTCCTACAATGAGCAGTTCTTC.

The chain recombines TRBV2 with TRBJ2-2; the match to TRBD1 covers 9 bases. The CDR3 spans 16 residues. The V gene's germline CDR1 is SNHLY and CDR2 FYNNEI. Germline trimming cut 6 bases from V and 1 base from J; bases unmatched to any gene: 6. The CDR3 spells CASRQGQGRNTGELFF. The CDR3 bases are TGTGCCAGCAGACAAGGACAGGGGCGGAACACCGGGGAGCTGTTTTTT.

This clonotype was recorded a few times. This rearrangement joins TRBV12-3 or TRBV12-4 to TRBJ1-6; the match to TRBD1 covers 8 bases. Unmatched junction bases numbered 8, after V lost 7 bases and J lost 9 bases. This CDR3 is built from 14 residues. The CDR3 region has the DNA TGTGCCAGCACCGACAGGGGCGGTGGTTCACCCCTCCACTTT. Translation: CASTDRGGGSPLHF.

J is TRBJ2-1 and V is TRBV6-6, with 8 bases lining up with TRBD1. The ends lost 6 bases at V and 5 bases at J; junction bases unmatched: 3. The CDR3 length is 13 residues. CDR1 and CDR2 (germline): MNHNY, SVGAGI (reference sequence). DNA of the CDR3: TGTGCCAGCAGGGGACAGGAGGACAATGAGCAGTTCTTC. It yields the protein CASRGQEDNEQFF.

This clonotype was counted only a few times. The gene calls are TRBV5-1 and TRBJ2-5; D might be TRBD2 (5 bases). This CDR3 has 15 residues. Trimming stripped 0 bases from V and 5 bases from J, with 14 bases between. Germline values: CDR1 SGHRS, CDR2 YFSETQ. As DNA, the CDR3 is TGCGCCAGCAGCTTGGACCCCGACATAGCGGAGACCCAGTACTTC. As protein: CASSLDPDIAETQYF.

The genes are TRBV20-1 and TRBJ2-5, with D unresolved. CDR3 length: 12 amino acids. Germline assignment: CDR1 DFQATT and CDR2 SNEGSKA (reference sequence). Trimming left V 6 bases short and J 4 bases short, with 12 bases between. In nucleotides, the CDR3 is TGCAGTGCCAATATAGCAGCAGAGACCCAGTACTTC. This translates into CSANIAAETQYF.

This clonotype was observed a few times. V is TRBV28 and J is TRBJ2-5, with D possibly matching TRBD1 (6 bases). Germline CDR1 and CDR2: MDHEN and SYDVKM. This CDR3 contains 12 residues. Deletions cut 8 bases from V and 1 base from J, with 8 bases between. CDR3 in amino acids: CASGTTQETQYF. DNA of the CDR3: TGTGCCAGCGGGACAACCCAAGAGACCCAGTACTTC.

V and J are TRBV5-1 and TRBJ2-7; D gene unclear. Germline loops: CDR1 SGHRS, CDR2 YFSETQ. V lost 5 bases, J lost 5 bases, and 11 bases lay in between. This CDR3 has 12 residues. The CDR3, as DNA: TGCGCCAGCAGTTCCAGCTTTGACGAGCAGTACTTC. This sequence encodes CASSSSFDEQYF.